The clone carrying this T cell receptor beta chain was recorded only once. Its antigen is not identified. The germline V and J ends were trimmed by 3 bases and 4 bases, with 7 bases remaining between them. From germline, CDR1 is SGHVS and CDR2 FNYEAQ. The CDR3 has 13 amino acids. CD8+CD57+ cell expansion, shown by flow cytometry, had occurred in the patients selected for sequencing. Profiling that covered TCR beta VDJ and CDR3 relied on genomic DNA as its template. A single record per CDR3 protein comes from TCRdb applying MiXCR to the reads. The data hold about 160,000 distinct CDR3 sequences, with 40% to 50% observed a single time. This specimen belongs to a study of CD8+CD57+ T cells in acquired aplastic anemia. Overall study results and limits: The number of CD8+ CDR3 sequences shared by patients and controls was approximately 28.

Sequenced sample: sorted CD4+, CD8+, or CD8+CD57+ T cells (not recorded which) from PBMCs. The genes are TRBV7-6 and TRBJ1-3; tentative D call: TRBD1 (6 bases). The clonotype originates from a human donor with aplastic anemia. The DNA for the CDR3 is TGTGCCAGCAGCTTGCAGGGGGGAAACACCATATATTTT. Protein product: CASSLQGGNTIYF.